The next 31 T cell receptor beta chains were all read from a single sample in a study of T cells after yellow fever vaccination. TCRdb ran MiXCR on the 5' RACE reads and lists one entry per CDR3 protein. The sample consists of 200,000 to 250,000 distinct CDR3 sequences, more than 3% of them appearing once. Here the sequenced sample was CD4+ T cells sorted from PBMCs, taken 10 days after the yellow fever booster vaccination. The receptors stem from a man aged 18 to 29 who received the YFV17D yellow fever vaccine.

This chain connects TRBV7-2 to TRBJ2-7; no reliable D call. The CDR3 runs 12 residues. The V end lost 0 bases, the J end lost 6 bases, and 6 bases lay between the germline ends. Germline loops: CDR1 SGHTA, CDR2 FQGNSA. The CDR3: CASSLAGREQYF. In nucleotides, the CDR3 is TGTGCCAGCAGCTTAGCAGGGCGCGAGCAGTACTTC.

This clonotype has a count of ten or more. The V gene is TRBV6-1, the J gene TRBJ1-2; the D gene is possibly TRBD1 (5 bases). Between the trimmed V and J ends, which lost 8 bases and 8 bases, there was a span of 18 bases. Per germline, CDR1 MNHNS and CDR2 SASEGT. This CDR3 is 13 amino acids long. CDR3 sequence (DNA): TGTGCCAGCCGAGAGACGACAGTAGGAGGCTACACCTTC. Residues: CASRETTVGGYTF.

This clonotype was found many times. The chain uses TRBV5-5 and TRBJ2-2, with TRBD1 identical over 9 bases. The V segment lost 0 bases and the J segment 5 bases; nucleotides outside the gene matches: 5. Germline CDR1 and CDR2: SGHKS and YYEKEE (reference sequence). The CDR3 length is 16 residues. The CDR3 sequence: CASSLVGTGKTGELFF. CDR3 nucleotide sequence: TGTGCCAGCAGCTTGGTGGGGACAGGGAAAACCGGGGAGCTGTTTTTT.

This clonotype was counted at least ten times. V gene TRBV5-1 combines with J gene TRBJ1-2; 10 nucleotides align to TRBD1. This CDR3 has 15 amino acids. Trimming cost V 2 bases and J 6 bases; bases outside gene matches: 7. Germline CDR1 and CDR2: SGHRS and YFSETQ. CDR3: CASSFGQGERDGYTF. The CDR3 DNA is TGCGCCAGCAGCTTCGGACAGGGGGAAAGGGATGGCTACACCTTC. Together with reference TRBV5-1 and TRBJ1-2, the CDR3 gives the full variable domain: KAGVTQTPRYLIKTRGQQVTLSCSPISGHRSVSWYQQTPGQGLQFLFEYFSETQRNKGNFPGRFSGRQFSNSRSEMNVSTLELGDSALYLCASSFGQGERDGYTFGSGTRLTVV.

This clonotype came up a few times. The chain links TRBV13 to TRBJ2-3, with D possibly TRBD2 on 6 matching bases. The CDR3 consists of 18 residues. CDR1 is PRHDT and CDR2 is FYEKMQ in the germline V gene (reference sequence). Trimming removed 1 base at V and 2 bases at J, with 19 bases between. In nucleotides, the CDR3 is TGTGCCAGCAGCTTAGCCCCTCCGGGGCGGGGCTACACAGATACGCAGTATTTT. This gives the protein CASSLAPPGRGYTDTQYF.

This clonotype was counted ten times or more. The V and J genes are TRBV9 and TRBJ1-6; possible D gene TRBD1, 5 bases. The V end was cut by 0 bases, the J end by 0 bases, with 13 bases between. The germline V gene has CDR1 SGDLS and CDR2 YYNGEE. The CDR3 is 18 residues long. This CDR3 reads CASSVDEGPSSYNSPLHF. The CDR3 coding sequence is TGTGCCAGCAGCGTAGACGAGGGGCCGAGCTCCTATAATTCACCCCTCCACTTT.

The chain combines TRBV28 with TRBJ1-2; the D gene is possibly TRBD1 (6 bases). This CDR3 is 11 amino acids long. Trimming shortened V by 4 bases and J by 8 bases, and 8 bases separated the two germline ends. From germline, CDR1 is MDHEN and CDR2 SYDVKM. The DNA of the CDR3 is TGTGCCAGCAGTTCGGACAGAGGCTACACCTTC. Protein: CASSSDRGYTF.

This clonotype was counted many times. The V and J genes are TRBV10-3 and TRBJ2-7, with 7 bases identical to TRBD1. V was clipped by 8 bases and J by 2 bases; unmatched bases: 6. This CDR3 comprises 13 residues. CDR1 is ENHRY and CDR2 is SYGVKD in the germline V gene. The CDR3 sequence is CAIGDSPTYEQYF. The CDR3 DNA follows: TGTGCCATCGGGGACAGCCCGACCTACGAGCAGTACTTC.

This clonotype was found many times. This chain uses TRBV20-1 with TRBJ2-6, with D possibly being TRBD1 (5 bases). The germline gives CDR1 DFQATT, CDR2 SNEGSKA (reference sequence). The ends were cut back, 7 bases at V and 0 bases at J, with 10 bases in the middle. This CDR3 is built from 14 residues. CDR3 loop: CSGGQGSGANVLTF. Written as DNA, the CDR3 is TGCAGTGGGGGTCAGGGCTCTGGGGCCAACGTCCTGACTTTC.

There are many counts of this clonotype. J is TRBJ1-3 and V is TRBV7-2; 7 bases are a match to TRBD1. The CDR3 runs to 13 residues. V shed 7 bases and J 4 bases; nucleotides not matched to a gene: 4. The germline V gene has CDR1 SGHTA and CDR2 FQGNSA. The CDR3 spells CASIPGQGNTIYF. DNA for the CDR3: TGTGCCAGCATACCGGGACAGGGAAACACCATATATTTT. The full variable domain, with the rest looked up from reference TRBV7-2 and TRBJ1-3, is GAGVSQSPSNKVTEKGKDVELRCDPISGHTALYWYRQSLGQGLEFLIYFQGNSAPDKSGLPSDRFSAERTGGSVSTLTIQRTQQEDSAVYLCASIPGQGNTIYFGEGSWLTVV.

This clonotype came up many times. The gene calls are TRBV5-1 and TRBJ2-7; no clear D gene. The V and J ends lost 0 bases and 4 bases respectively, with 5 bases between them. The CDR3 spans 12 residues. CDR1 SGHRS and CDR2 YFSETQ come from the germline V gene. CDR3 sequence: CASSLETYEQYV. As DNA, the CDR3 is TGCGCCAGCAGCTTGGAGACGTACGAGCAGTACGTC.

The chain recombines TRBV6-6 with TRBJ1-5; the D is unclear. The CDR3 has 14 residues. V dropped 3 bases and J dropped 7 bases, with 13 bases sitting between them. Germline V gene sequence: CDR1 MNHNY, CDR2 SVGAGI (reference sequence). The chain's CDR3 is CASSYGGPNQPQHF. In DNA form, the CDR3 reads TGTGCCAGCAGTTATGGAGGGCCAAACCAGCCCCAGCATTTT.

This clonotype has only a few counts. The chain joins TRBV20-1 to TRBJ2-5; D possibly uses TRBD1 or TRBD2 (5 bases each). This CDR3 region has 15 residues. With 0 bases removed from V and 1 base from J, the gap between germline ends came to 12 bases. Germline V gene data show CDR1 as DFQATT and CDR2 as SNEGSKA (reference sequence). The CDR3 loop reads CSARDFRGGQETQYF. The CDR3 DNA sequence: TGCAGTGCTAGAGATTTTCGTGGGGGCCAAGAGACCCAGTACTTC.

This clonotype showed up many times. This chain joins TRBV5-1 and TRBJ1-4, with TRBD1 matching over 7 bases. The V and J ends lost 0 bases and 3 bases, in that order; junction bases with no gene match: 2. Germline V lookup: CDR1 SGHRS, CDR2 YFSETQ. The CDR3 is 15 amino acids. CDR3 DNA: TGCGCCAGCAGCTTGGGGGACAGCTCTAATGAAAAACTGTTTTTT. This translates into CASSLGDSSNEKLFF.

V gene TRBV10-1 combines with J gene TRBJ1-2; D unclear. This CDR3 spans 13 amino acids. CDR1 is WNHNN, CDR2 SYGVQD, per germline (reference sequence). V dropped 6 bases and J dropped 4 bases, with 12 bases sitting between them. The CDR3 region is CASRLDFFYGYTF. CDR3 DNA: TGCGCCAGCAGATTGGACTTCTTCTATGGCTACACCTTC.

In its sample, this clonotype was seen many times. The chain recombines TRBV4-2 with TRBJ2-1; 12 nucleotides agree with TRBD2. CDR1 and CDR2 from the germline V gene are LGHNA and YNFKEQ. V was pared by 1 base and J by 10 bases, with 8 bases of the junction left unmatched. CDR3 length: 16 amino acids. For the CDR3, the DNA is TGTGCCAGCAGCCAAGCCGGGACTAGCGGGTGGTTGGAGCAGTTCTTC. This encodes CASSQAGTSGWLEQFF.

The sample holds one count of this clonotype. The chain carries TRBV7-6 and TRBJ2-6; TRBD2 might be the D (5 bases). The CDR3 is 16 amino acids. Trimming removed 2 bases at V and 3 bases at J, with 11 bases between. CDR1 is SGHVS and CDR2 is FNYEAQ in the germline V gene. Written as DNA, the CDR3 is TGTGCCAGCAGCTTACTTAACGGGGATGGGGCCAACGTCCTGACTTTC. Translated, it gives CASSLLNGDGANVLTF.

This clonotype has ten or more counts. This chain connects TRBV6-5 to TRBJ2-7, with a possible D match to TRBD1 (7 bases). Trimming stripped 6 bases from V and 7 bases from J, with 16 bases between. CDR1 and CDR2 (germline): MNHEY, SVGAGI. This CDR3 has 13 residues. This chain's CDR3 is CASSRGVPGEQYF. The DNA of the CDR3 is TGTGCCAGCAGCAGGGGGGTTCCGGGAGAGCAGTACTTC.

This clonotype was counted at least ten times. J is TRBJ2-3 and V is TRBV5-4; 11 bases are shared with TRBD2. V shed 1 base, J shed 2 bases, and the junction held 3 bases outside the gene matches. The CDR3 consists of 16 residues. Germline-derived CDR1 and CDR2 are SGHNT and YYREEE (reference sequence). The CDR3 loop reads CASSLKLAGATDTQYF. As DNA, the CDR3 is TGTGCCAGCAGCTTGAAACTAGCGGGGGCCACAGATACGCAGTATTTT.

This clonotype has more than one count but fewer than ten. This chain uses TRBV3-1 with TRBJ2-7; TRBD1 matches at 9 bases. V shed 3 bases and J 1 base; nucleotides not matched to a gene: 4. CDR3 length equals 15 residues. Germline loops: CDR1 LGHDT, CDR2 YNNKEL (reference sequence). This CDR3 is CASSQWGQGSYEQYF. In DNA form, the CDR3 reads TGTGCCAGCAGCCAGTGGGGACAGGGTTCCTACGAGCAGTACTTC.

The CDR3 region is CSARSWTGINEQFF. DNA for the CDR3: TGCAGTGCTAGATCTTGGACAGGGATAAATGAGCAGTTCTTC. The chain uses TRBV20-1 and TRBJ2-1, with 8 bases aligning to TRBD1. The CDR3 consists of 14 residues. CDR1 and CDR2 (germline): DFQATT, SNEGSKA (reference sequence). V lost 2 bases and J lost 7; bases outside the gene matches: 7.

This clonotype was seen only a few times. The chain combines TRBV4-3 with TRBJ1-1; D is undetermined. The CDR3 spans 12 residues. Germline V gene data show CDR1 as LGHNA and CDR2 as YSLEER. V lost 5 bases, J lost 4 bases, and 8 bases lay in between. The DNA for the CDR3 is TGCGCCAGCAGCATTGGGAGCACTGAAGCTTTCTTT. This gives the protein CASSIGSTEAFF.

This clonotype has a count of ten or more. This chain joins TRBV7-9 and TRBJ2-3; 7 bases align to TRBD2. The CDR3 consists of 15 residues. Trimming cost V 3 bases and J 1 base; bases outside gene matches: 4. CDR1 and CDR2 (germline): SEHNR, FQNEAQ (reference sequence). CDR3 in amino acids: CASSLGSGGTDTQYF. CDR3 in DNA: TGTGCCAGCAGCTTGGGGAGCGGGGGCACAGATACGCAGTATTTT.

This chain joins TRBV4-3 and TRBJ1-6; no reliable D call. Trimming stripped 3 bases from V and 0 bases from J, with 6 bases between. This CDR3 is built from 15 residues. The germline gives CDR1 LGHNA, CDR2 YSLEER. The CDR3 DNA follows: TGCGCCAGCAGCCAGTCTATCTCCTATAATTCACCCCTCCACTTT. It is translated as CASSQSISYNSPLHF.

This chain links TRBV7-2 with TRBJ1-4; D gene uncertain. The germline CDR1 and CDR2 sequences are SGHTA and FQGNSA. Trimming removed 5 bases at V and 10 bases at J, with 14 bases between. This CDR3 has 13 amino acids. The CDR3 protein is CASSIWFPGKLFF. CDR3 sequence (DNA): TGTGCCAGCAGCATCTGGTTTCCCGGAAAACTGTTTTTT.

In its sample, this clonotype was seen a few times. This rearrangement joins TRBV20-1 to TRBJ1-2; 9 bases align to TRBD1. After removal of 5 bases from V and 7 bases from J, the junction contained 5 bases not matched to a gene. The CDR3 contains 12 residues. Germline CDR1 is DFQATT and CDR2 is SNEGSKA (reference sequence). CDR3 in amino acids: CSASQGAGGYTF. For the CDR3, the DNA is TGCAGTGCTTCACAGGGGGCCGGTGGCTACACCTTC.

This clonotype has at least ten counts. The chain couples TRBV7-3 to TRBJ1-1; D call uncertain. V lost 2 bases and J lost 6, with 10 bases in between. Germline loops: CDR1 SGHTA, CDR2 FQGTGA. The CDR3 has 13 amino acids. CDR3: CASSLVPSAEAFF. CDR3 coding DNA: TGTGCCAGCAGCTTAGTCCCCTCCGCTGAAGCTTTCTTT.

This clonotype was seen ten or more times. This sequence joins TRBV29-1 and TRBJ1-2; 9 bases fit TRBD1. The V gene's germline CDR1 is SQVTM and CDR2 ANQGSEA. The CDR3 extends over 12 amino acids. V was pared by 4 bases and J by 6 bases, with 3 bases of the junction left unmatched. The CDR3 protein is CSVGGDRDGYTF. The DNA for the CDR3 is TGCAGCGTTGGGGGGGACAGGGATGGCTACACCTTC. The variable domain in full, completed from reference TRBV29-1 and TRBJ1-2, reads SAVISQKPSRDICQRGTSLTIQCQVDSQVTMMFWYRQQPGQSLTLIATANQGSEATYESGFVIDKFPISRPNLTFSTLTVSNMSPEDSSIYLCSVGGDRDGYTFGSGTRLTVV.

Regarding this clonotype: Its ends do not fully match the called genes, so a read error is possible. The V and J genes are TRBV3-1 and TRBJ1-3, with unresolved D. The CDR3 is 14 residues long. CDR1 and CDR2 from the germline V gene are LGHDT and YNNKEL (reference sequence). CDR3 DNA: TGTGCCAGCAGCCAAGACCTCTCTGGAAACACCATATGTTTT. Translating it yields CASSQDLSGNTICF.

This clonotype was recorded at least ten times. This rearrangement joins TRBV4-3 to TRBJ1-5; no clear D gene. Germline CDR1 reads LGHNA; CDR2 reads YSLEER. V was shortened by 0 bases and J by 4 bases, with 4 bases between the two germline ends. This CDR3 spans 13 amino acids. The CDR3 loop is CASSQDWNQPQHF. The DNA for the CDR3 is TGCGCCAGCAGCCAAGATTGGAATCAGCCCCAGCATTTT.

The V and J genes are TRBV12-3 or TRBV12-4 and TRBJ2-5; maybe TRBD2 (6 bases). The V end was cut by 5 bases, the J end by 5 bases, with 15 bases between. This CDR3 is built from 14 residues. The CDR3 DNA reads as TGTGCCAGCAGTCCAACACTAGCTTTGGAGACCCAGTACTTC. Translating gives CASSPTLALETQYF.